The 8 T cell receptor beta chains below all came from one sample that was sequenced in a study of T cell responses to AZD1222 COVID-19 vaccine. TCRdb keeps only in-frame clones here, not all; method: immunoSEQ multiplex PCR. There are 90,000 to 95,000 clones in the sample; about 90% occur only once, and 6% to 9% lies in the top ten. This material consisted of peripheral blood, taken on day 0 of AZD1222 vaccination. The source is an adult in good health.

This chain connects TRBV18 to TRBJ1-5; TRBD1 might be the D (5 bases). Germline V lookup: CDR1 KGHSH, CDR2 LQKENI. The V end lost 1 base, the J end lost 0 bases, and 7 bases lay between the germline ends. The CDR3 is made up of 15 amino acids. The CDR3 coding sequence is TGTGCCAGCTCACCACAGGGGACTAGCAATCAGCCCCAGCATTTT. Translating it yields CASSPQGTSNQPQHF. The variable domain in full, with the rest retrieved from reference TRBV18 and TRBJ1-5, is NAGVMQNPRHLVRRRGQEARLRCSPMKGHSHVYWYRQLPEEGLKFMVYLQKENIIDESGMPKERFSAEFPKEGPSILRIQQVVRGDSAAYFCASSPQGTSNQPQHFGDGTRLSIL.

Here the CDR3 DNA reads TGCGCCAGCAGCTCTCTCGACAACTATGGCTACACCTTC. This gives the protein CASSSLDNYGYTF. The chain uses TRBV5-1 and TRBJ1-2; D uncertain. This CDR3 comprises 13 residues. Germline lookup yields CDR1 SGHRS and CDR2 YFSETQ. The ends were cut back, 3 bases at V and 2 bases at J, with 8 bases in the middle.

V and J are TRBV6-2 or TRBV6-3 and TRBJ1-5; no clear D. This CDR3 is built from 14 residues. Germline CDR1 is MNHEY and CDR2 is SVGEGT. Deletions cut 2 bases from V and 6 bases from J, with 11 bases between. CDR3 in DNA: TGTGCCAGCAGTTACGATCCCGGCAGTCAGCCCCAGCATTTT. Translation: CASSYDPGSQPQHF.

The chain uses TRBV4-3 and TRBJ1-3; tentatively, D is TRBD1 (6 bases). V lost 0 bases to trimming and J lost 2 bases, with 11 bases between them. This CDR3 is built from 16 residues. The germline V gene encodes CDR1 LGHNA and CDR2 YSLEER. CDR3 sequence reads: CASSQDGGLAGNTIYF. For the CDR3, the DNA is TGCGCCAGCAGCCAAGATGGGGGGCTTGCTGGAAACACCATATATTTT.

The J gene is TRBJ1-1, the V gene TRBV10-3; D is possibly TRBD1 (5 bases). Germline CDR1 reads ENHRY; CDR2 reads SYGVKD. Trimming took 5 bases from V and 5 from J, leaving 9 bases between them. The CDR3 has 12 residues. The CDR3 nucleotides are TGTGCCATCAGTCAGGGTCGTACTGAAGCTTTCTTT. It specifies CAISQGRTEAFF.

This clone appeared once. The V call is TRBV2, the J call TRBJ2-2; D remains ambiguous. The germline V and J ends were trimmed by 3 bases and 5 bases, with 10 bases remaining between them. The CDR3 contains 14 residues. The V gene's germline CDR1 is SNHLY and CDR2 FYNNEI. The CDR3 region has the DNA TGTGCCAGCAGTGAGGTCCGGGTTACCGGGGAGCTGTTTTTT. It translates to CASSEVRVTGELFF.

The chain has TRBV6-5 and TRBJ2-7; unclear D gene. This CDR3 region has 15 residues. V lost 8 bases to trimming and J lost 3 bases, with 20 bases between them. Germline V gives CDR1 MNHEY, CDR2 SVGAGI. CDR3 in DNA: TGTGCCAGCGGCCCTCCTGTGGGCTGGCTCTACGAGCAGTACTTC. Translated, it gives CASGPPVGWLYEQYF.

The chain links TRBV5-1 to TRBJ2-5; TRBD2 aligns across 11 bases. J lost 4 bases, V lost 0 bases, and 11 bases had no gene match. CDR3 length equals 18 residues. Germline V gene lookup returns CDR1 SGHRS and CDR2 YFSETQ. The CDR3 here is CASSLARLAGGPVETQYF. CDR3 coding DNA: TGCGCCAGCAGCTTGGCCAGATTAGCGGGGGGGCCTGTAGAGACCCAGTACTTC.